This TCR beta chain was identified in a study of cytomegalovirus exposure and HLA in healthy donors. Whole-study results and caveats: In a later analysis, donors in an Asian-associated ancestry cluster reportedly had fewer N-insertions in productive TCRs than the cohort mean. An apparent linkage of common viral pathogens to several of the most significant clusters emerged in a later analysis. Immune exposure information comprised only CMV serostatus.

The CDR3 runs to 17 residues. Germline V gene lookup returns CDR1 MDHEN and CDR2 SYDVKM. Germline trimming cut 3 bases from V and 0 bases from J; bases unmatched to any gene: 7. As to this clone: Its antigen remains unidentified.

Vbeta (60) and Jbeta (13) primers were used in the PCR. Method: immunoSEQ multiplex PCR; TCRdb's copy keeps in-frame clones and lacks some. The sample has around 130,000 clones, and its top ten clones hold under 2%. This TCR was recovered from a woman aged 35 to 49 in good health and CMV-seronegative. The sample taken for sequencing was PBMCs. The V gene is TRBV28, the J gene TRBJ1-5; 8 bases agree with TRBD1. In DNA form, the CDR3 reads TGTGCCAGCAGTTTGCACAGGGGGAGTTATAGCAATCAGCCCCAGCATTTT. Its protein is CASSLHRGSYSNQPQHF.